Listed here are 26 T cell receptor beta chains from one sample, sequenced in a study of T cell changes during pregnancy in multiple sclerosis. Assay: immunoSEQ multiplex PCR; the TCRdb copy retains only in-frame clones and omits some. The profile shows around 45,000 clones, 75% to 95% of them singletons. The sequenced sample was CD4+ T cells from peripheral blood mononuclear cells, obtained before pregnancy. The receptor set was obtained from a female donor with multiple sclerosis, enrolled in a pregnancy study.

This clone has only one observation. The rearrangement joins TRBV6-5 to TRBJ1-1, with D unclear. The germline gives CDR1 MNHEY, CDR2 SVGAGI. V was cut by 5 bases and J by 1 base, with 11 bases left in between. This CDR3 has 14 amino acids. In DNA, the CDR3 is TGTGCCAGCAGTACGGGGTGGGGGAACACTGAAGCTTTCTTT. Protein: CASSTGWGNTEAFF.

This rearrangement joins TRBV11-2 to TRBJ2-7; 12 positions agree with TRBD2. From germline, CDR1 is SGHAT and CDR2 FQNNGV. This CDR3 contains 15 residues. The trim removed 5 bases at V and 0 bases at J, leaving 2 bases unmatched. CDR3 in amino acids: CASSPTSGSSYEQYF. The CDR3 bases are TGTGCCAGCAGCCCGACTAGCGGGAGCTCCTACGAGCAGTACTTC.

The V call is TRBV18, the J call TRBJ1-5; D gene uncertain. V lost 3 bases and J lost 7, with 13 bases in between. Germline CDR1 and CDR2: KGHSH and LQKENI. The CDR3 loop spans 14 amino acids. The CDR3 region has the DNA TGTGCCAGCTCACCGGTTACAGAAGGACAGCCCCAGCATTTT. It yields the protein CASSPVTEGQPQHF.

The V call is TRBV5-1, the J call TRBJ1-4; D is ambiguous. The germline V gene encodes CDR1 SGHRS and CDR2 YFSETQ. V lost 0 bases and J lost 3, with 6 bases in between. This CDR3 has 14 residues. CDR3 in amino acids: CASSLGGPNEKLFF. CDR3 bases: TGCGCCAGCAGCTTGGGTGGGCCTAATGAAAAACTGTTTTTT.

This sequence joins TRBV18 and TRBJ1-4; the D gene is possibly TRBD1 (6 bases). Germline lookup yields CDR1 KGHSH and CDR2 LQKENI. Deletions cut 3 bases from V and 7 bases from J, with 12 bases between. The CDR3 is 14 amino acids. Here the CDR3 DNA reads TGTGCCAGCTCACCCGACAGGAGGAGTGAAAAACTGTTTTTT. Its translation: CASSPDRRSEKLFF.

This clone was picked up one time. This chain joins TRBV7-9 and TRBJ2-1, with 8 bases aligning to TRBD2. Germline V gives CDR1 SEHNR, CDR2 FQNEAQ (reference sequence). Losses at the gene ends were 5 bases for V and 9 bases for J; bases not matched to a gene: 12. CDR3 size: 15 residues. Here the CDR3 reads CASSLGTSAQGEQFF. CDR3 nucleotides: TGTGCCAGCAGCCTCGGGACTAGTGCTCAGGGTGAGCAGTTCTTC.

The chain carries TRBV7-2 and TRBJ1-1; no definite D call. Germline-derived CDR1 and CDR2 are SGHTA and FQGNSA. The CDR3 runs to 13 residues. With 6 bases removed from V and 5 bases from J, the gap between germline ends came to 13 bases. CDR3 DNA: TGTGCCAGCAGATTAATGAAGAGGACTGAAGCTTTCTTT. Translating gives CASRLMKRTEAFF.

The V gene is TRBV9, the J gene TRBJ1-4; 11 nucleotides align to TRBD1. CDR1 SGDLS and CDR2 YYNGEE come from the germline V gene. The CDR3 extends over 18 amino acids. The V gene end was trimmed by 0 bases and the J gene end by 0 bases; junction bases not matched to a gene: 4. Written as DNA, the CDR3 is TGTGCCAGCAGCGTAGGGACAGGGGGCTTCACAACTAATGAAAAACTGTTTTTT. This translates into CASSVGTGGFTTNEKLFF.

CDR3 loop: CATSGSQETQYF. In DNA, the CDR3 is TGTGCCACTTCCGGGTCCCAAGAGACCCAGTACTTC. The chain recombines TRBV10-3 with TRBJ2-5; D unclear. The V gene lost 10 bases and the J gene lost 1 base, with 10 bases spanning the gap. The germline V gene encodes CDR1 ENHRY and CDR2 SYGVKD. This CDR3 contains 12 residues.

This chain uses TRBV11-2 with TRBJ2-3; possible D gene TRBD1, 6 bases. This CDR3 contains 14 residues. V lost 3 bases and J 3 bases, leaving 10 bases between the germline ends. The germline V gene has CDR1 SGHAT and CDR2 FQNNGV. The chain's CDR3 is CASSFLQGTDTQYF. The CDR3 DNA is TGTGCCAGCAGCTTCTTGCAGGGGACAGATACGCAGTATTTT.

This chain joins TRBV6-5 and TRBJ1-4; D gene ambiguous. Germline CDR1 and CDR2: MNHEY and SVGAGI. The ends were cut back, 4 bases at V and 7 bases at J, with 10 bases in the middle. This CDR3 has 13 residues. The CDR3 sequence: CASSSSASEKLFF. The CDR3 region has the DNA TGTGCCAGCAGTTCGTCCGCTAGTGAAAAACTGTTTTTT.

V is TRBV4-2 and J is TRBJ2-2, with 8 bases fitting TRBD2. The ends lost 1 base at V and 2 bases at J; junction bases unmatched: 0. CDR3 size: 15 residues. Germline assignment: CDR1 LGHNA and CDR2 YNFKEQ. CDR3 nucleotides: TGTGCCAGCAGCCAAGGGACTAGCAACACCGGGGAGCTGTTTTTT. This encodes CASSQGTSNTGELFF.

The chain joins TRBV11-2 to TRBJ2-3, with D unclear. Trimming took off 5 bases at V and 3 bases at J, with 6 bases between the two ends. This CDR3 region has 12 residues. Germline V gives CDR1 SGHAT, CDR2 FQNNGV. CDR3 coding DNA: TGTGCCAGCAGCATGCGGACAGATACGCAGTATTTT. It translates to CASSMRTDTQYF.

This clone was seen once. The chain combines TRBV7-2 with TRBJ1-3; TRBD1 aligns across 7 bases. The V segment lost 5 bases and the J segment 0 bases; nucleotides outside the gene matches: 7. The CDR3 is 16 amino acids. Germline V CDR1 and CDR2: SGHTA, FQGNSA. The CDR3 nucleotides are TGTGCCAGCAGCACCCGACAGGGCGACTCTGGAAACACCATATATTTT. Its translation: CASSTRQGDSGNTIYF.

The genes are TRBV7-9 and TRBJ1-4; TRBD1 aligns across 9 bases. This CDR3 contains 15 residues. The junction had 7 bases not matched to a gene; V was cut back by 2 bases and J by 9 bases. The germline V gene has CDR1 SEHNR and CDR2 FQNEAQ (reference sequence). The CDR3 DNA sequence: TGTGCCAGCAGCTTACTTTCCGGGACAGGGCAAAAACTGTTTTTT. It encodes CASSLLSGTGQKLFF.

The rearrangement links TRBV11-3 to TRBJ1-1; TRBD1 might be the D (5 bases). Deletions cut 1 base from V and 3 bases from J, with 12 bases between. The CDR3 sequence is 15 residues long. In germline, CDR1 is SGHNT, CDR2 YENEEA. The CDR3 region is CASSLGSGEDTEAFF. In DNA form, the CDR3 reads TGTGCCAGCAGCTTAGGTTCGGGGGAAGACACTGAAGCTTTCTTT.

This chain joins TRBV29-1 and TRBJ2-5, with 8 bases fitting TRBD2. There are 11 residues in the CDR3. Germline V gene lookup returns CDR1 SQVTM and CDR2 ANQGSEA. With 7 bases clipped from V and 3 bases from J, the junction kept 1 base outside the gene matches. Here the CDR3 DNA reads TGCAGCGGTAGCGGGGAAGAGACCCAGTACTTC. Translation: CSGSGEETQYF.

The rearrangement links TRBV15 to TRBJ1-1, with 8 bases that match TRBD1. V lost 8 bases and J lost 7; bases outside the gene matches: 12. CDR3 length: 14 amino acids. Germline loops: CDR1 LNHNV, CDR2 YYDKDF (reference sequence). The CDR3 loop reads CATATGDWDGEAFF. The DNA of the CDR3 is TGTGCCACCGCGACAGGGGACTGGGACGGTGAAGCTTTCTTT.

The chain employs TRBV7-8 and TRBJ1-3; TRBD1 matches at 11 bases. J was trimmed by 1 base and V by 0 bases; bases with no gene match: 11. The CDR3 is made up of 20 amino acids. Germline CDR1 and CDR2: SGHVS and FQNEAQ. The CDR3 DNA is TGTGCCAGCAGCTTAGCGGGCGGACAGGGGGCGCGGGGATCTGGAAACACCATATATTTT. It is translated as CASSLAGGQGARGSGNTIYF.

The chain carries TRBV4-3 and TRBJ1-5; 12 bases agree with TRBD1. V lost 0 bases to trimming and J lost 6 bases; unmatched junction nucleotides: 3. Germline values: CDR1 LGHNA, CDR2 YSLEER. This CDR3 has 16 amino acids. Written as DNA, the CDR3 is TGCGCCAGCAGCCAAGAATTGGGACAGGGGGCTCAGCCCCAGCATTTT. Encoded protein: CASSQELGQGAQPQHF.

V usage is TRBV6-5 and J usage is TRBJ2-3; possible D gene TRBD2, 6 bases. This CDR3 is built from 16 residues. The V gene lost 0 bases and the J gene lost 6 bases, with 16 bases spanning the gap. Germline lookup yields CDR1 MNHEY and CDR2 SVGAGI. The CDR3 DNA reads as TGTGCCAGCAGTTACTCGGGTAGCGGTTCTAGGGATACGCAGTATTTT. This sequence encodes CASSYSGSGSRDTQYF.

The chain joins TRBV19 to TRBJ2-1; 10 bases are shared with TRBD2. This CDR3 is built from 15 residues. Germline assignment: CDR1 LNHDA and CDR2 SQIVND (reference sequence). The J segment lost 5 bases and the V segment lost 7 bases, leaving 8 bases of the junction unmatched. The CDR3 sequence: CASNPGTSENNEQFF. Written as DNA, the CDR3 is TGTGCCAGTAACCCCGGGACTAGCGAAAACAATGAGCAGTTCTTC.

The chain recombines TRBV7-6 with TRBJ1-3, with D unclear. V lost 4 bases, J lost 0 bases, and 13 bases lay in between. The germline V gene has CDR1 SGHVS and CDR2 FNYEAQ. CDR3 size: 16 residues. CDR3 loop: CASSSSGGSSGNTIYF. As DNA, the CDR3 is TGTGCCAGCAGCTCCAGCGGTGGGTCCTCTGGAAACACCATATATTTT.

The rearrangement links TRBV7-8 to TRBJ1-1; a possible D gene is TRBD1 (6 bases). The V end lost 5 bases, the J end lost 0 bases, and 13 bases lay between the germline ends. CDR3 size: 15 residues. Germline loops: CDR1 SGHVS, CDR2 FQNEAQ. The CDR3 DNA follows: TGTGCCAGCAGCCCTAACGACAGGTTGAACACTGAAGCTTTCTTT. It yields the protein CASSPNDRLNTEAFF.

The J gene is TRBJ2-3, the V gene TRBV9, with 7 nucleotides matching TRBD1. Germline assignment: CDR1 SGDLS and CDR2 YYNGEE. This CDR3 is 15 amino acids long. The J segment lost 5 bases and the V segment lost 0 bases, leaving 6 bases of the junction unmatched. CDR3 sequence reads: CASSVGDRKGDTQYF. Written as DNA, the CDR3 is TGTGCCAGCAGCGTAGGGGACAGAAAGGGAGATACGCAGTATTTT.

This chain joins TRBV19 and TRBJ1-1; TRBD1 aligns across 7 bases. The V gene end was trimmed by 3 bases and the J gene end by 2 bases; junction bases not matched to a gene: 6. CDR3 length: 15 residues. CDR1 is LNHDA, CDR2 SQIVND, per germline (reference sequence). CDR3: CASSIGGQVNTEAFF. The CDR3, as DNA: TGTGCCAGTAGTATCGGAGGACAGGTTAACACTGAAGCTTTCTTT.